This T cell receptor (beta chain) is from a study of post-analysis software for immune sequencing data. Study summary: Some patients lacked subtype; others had relapsing-remitting, secondary progressive or progressive-relapsing disease.

Per the germline V gene, CDR1 is SEHNR and CDR2 is FQNEAQ (reference sequence). The V end was cut by 5 bases, the J end by 4 bases, with 11 bases between. This CDR3 has 13 residues. In regard to this clonotype: Its target is unknown.

Points from the study as a whole: TRBV segments more frequent in patients than in controls numbered five and included TRBV5-6, TRBV5-1 and TRBV20-1.

Carried by the TCR beta cDNA libraries were unique molecular identifiers. TCRdb re-called the PCR reads through MiXCR, storing one row per CDR3 protein. The sample carries under 900,000 distinct CDR3 sequences, approximately 50% recorded once. The sample comprised blood. The origin of this receptor is a girl aged 10 to 17 with multiple sclerosis. The chain joins TRBV7-9 to TRBJ2-5; D gene unclear. In DNA form, the CDR3 reads TGTGCCAGCAGCCCCTTCATGGGAGAGACCCAGTACTTC. Its protein is CASSPFMGETQYF.